One and the same sample provided the 7 T cell receptor beta chains below, sequenced in a study of OX40 agonist ivuxolimab in advanced cancers. Receptor amplification or capture employed the immunoSEQ multiplex PCR assay. Imported from immuneACCESS, the table was reduced by TCRdb to in-frame sequences with V and J called. These copies leave out some clones; in studies compared against another copy, an unresolved V gene accounts for under half, and the cause of the remainder is not known. The table for this sample lists about 12,000 clones; around 74% of them were counted only once. The top ten hold roughly 29% of the sample. Source: CD4+ or CD8+ T cells sorted from blood, taken in a trial of the OX40 agonist ivuxolimab. The receptors were gathered from an adult with an advanced solid tumor such as melanoma, head and neck, liver or kidney cancer.

V gene TRBV6-5 combines with J gene TRBJ2-1, with D uncertain. Trimming shortened V by 4 bases and J by 0 bases, and 13 bases separated the two germline ends. The CDR3 length is 16 residues. The germline gives CDR1 MNHEY, CDR2 SVGAGI. The CDR3 loop is CASSWSSIHSYNEQFF. In DNA form, the CDR3 reads TGTGCCAGCAGTTGGAGTAGCATCCACTCCTACAATGAGCAGTTCTTC.

By proportion, this clone is medium-sized. The V gene is TRBV10-2, the J gene TRBJ2-3, with 7 bases aligning to TRBD1. The V and J ends lost 6 bases and 5 bases, in that order; junction bases with no gene match: 5. The CDR3 is 13 residues long. Germline CDR1 is WSHSY and CDR2 is SAAADI. Here the CDR3 reads CASSGTDEDTQYF. The CDR3 region has the DNA TGCGCCAGCAGCGGGACAGATGAAGATACGCAGTATTTT.

The chain combines TRBV29-1 with TRBJ1-2; D may be TRBD1 (5 bases). Trimming stripped 0 bases from V and 4 bases from J, with 6 bases between. Looked up from germline, CDR1 is SQVTM and CDR2 is ANQGSEA. The CDR3 has 12 residues. The CDR3 here is CSVEDRVYGYTF. CDR3 in DNA: TGCAGCGTTGAAGACAGGGTCTATGGCTACACCTTC.

The gene calls are TRBV11-2 and TRBJ2-7; D perhaps matches TRBD1 (6 bases). The CDR3 is 13 amino acids. Germline CDR1 SGHAT, CDR2 FQNNGV. V lost 3 bases and J lost 7, with 13 bases in between. As DNA, the CDR3 is TGTGCCAGCAGCTTGAGACAGGCCTGGGAGCAGTACGTC. Amino acids: CASSLRQAWEQYV.

The gene calls are TRBV11-2 and TRBJ1-5, with 8 bases that match TRBD1. This CDR3 contains 14 residues. The V segment lost 5 bases and the J segment 6 bases; nucleotides outside the gene matches: 6. Germline V gives CDR1 SGHAT, CDR2 FQNNGV. This CDR3 is CASSMDREVQPQHF. CDR3 nucleotide sequence: TGTGCCAGCAGCATGGACAGGGAGGTTCAGCCCCAGCATTTT.

Written as DNA, the CDR3 is TGTGCCAGCAGCCAAGACATCACACAGGGAACAACTAATGAAAAACTGTTTTTT. Translated, it gives CASSQDITQGTTNEKLFF. J is TRBJ1-4 and V is TRBV14; TRBD1 might be the D (6 bases). Germline V gene sequence: CDR1 SGHDN, CDR2 FVKESK. The CDR3 runs 18 residues. V lost 0 bases and J lost 0, with 14 bases in between.

This clone was seen more than once but under ten times. The chain links TRBV7-9 to TRBJ2-7; the D is unclear. V lost 3 bases to trimming and J lost 3 bases, with 9 bases between them. The CDR3 totals 13 residues. Per germline, CDR1 SEHNR and CDR2 FQNEAQ (reference sequence). The CDR3 nucleotides are TGTGCCAGCAGCTTGAACGTACACTACGAGCAGTACTTC. It specifies CASSLNVHYEQYF.